These 30 T cell receptor beta chains came from one sample sequenced in a study of cytomegalovirus exposure and HLA in healthy donors (dated by TCRdb to 2015 to 2018). The library was built by means of the immunoSEQ multiplex PCR assay. The multiplex PCR relied on a mix of 60 forward primers for TCR Vbeta segments and 13 reverse primers for TCR Jbeta segments. The immuneACCESS repertoire file appears here via TCRdb, limited to in-frame rearrangements. These files lack a portion of the clones; in checked studies, under half of the deficit traces to unresolved V genes, and the cause of the others is not known. The sample includes approximately 60,000 clones, with around 83% observed a single time. Approximately 1.5% of the sample is taken by the ten largest. Sequencing input: PBMCs. Receptor source: a man aged 40-49 years in good health and CMV-seronegative.

This clone was counted only a few times. The chain is built from TRBV30 and TRBJ1-5; no definite D call. Germline CDR1 and CDR2: GTSNPN and SVGIG (reference sequence). Trimming cost V 5 bases and J 2 bases, with 7 bases left between them. The length of the CDR3 is 12 residues. CDR3 sequence (DNA): TGTGCCTGGGGCGGGGGCAATCAGCCCCAGCATTTT. Translated, it gives CAWGGGNQPQHF.

This chain connects TRBV11-2 to TRBJ2-7; D is undetermined. Trimming cost V 4 bases and J 9 bases, with 13 bases left between them. Germline assignment: CDR1 SGHAT and CDR2 FQNNGV. CDR3 length: 12 amino acids. The CDR3 DNA follows: TGTGCCAGCAGCTCTCAGGTCCTACGGCAGTACTTC. Amino acid sequence: CASSSQVLRQYF.

The chain has TRBV6-5 and TRBJ2-5, with 8 bases fitting TRBD1. The J call may be mistaken, given a closer DNA end match to TRBJ2-7. The germline V gene has CDR1 MNHEY and CDR2 SVGAGI. The CDR3 runs 12 residues. The CDR3 spells CASSVRGHEQYF. In DNA, the CDR3 is TGTGCCAGCAGTGTCAGGGGGCACGAGCAGTACTTC.

V gene TRBV2 combines with J gene TRBJ2-3; TRBD1 agrees at 7 bases. V shed 2 bases and J 4 bases; nucleotides not matched to a gene: 6. The CDR3 spans 15 residues. Germline assignment: CDR1 SNHLY and CDR2 FYNNEI. CDR3 amino acids: CASSETGARADTQYF. CDR3 nucleotide sequence: TGTGCCAGCAGTGAAACAGGGGCTAGGGCAGATACGCAGTATTTT.

V gene TRBV28 combines with J gene TRBJ2-7; perhaps TRBD2 as D (6 bases). CDR1 and CDR2 from the germline V gene are MDHEN and SYDVKM. This CDR3 is built from 12 residues. Trimming removed 6 bases at V and 5 bases at J, with 11 bases between. DNA for the CDR3: TGTGCCAGCAGCCAAGGAGGGCACGAGCAGTACGTC. It encodes CASSQGGHEQYV.

This chain connects TRBV5-1 to TRBJ2-1, with 11 bases fitting TRBD2. The CDR3 is made up of 14 amino acids. CDR1 and CDR2 (germline): SGHRS, YFSETQ. Losses at the gene ends were 0 bases for V and 15 bases for J; bases not matched to a gene: 8. CDR3 nucleotide sequence: TGCGCCAGCAGCTTGGGAGTAGCGGGGGGGCCATGGTTCTTC. Residues: CASSLGVAGGPWFF.

The gene calls are TRBV27 and TRBJ2-1, with 9 positions matching TRBD2. Germline-derived CDR1 and CDR2 are MNHEY and SMNVEV (reference sequence). V dropped 5 bases and J dropped 5; count of bases not matched to a gene: 7. CDR3 length equals 15 residues. CDR3 loop: CASSPLAGIDNEQFF. The CDR3 nucleotides are TGTGCCAGCAGTCCGCTAGCGGGGATCGACAATGAGCAGTTCTTC.

V gene TRBV6-5 combines with J gene TRBJ1-3; D is unresolved. Trimming pared 0 bases from V and 1 base from J, leaving 4 bases between. This CDR3 comprises 14 residues. CDR1 is MNHEY, CDR2 SVGAGI, per germline. DNA of the CDR3: TGTGCCAGCAGTTACTCGAGGTCTGGAAACACCATATATTTT. It translates to CASSYSRSGNTIYF.

The gene calls are TRBV30 and TRBJ2-5; 7 bases align to TRBD2. V lost 1 base, J lost 5 bases, and 16 bases stayed unmatched. Germline CDR1 GTSNPN, CDR2 SVGIG (reference sequence). The CDR3 totals 17 residues. The CDR3 region is CAWSASRSGKKWETQYF. The CDR3 DNA is TGTGCCTGGAGTGCCTCTCGAAGCGGGAAGAAGTGGGAGACCCAGTACTTC.

V gene TRBV25-1 combines with J gene TRBJ1-6; D ambiguous. The CDR3 length is 15 residues. Per germline, CDR1 MGHDK and CDR2 SYGVNS. Trimming cost V 4 bases and J 5 bases, with 12 bases left between them. The CDR3 nucleotides read TGTGCCAGCAGTGCCGCACGAGGTGATAATTCACCCCTCCACTTT. It is translated as CASSAARGDNSPLHF.

This rearrangement joins TRBV6-1 to TRBJ1-6; D remains unclear. Between the trimmed V and J ends, which lost 9 bases and 5 bases, there was a span of 17 bases. Germline V gene sequence: CDR1 MNHNS, CDR2 SASEGT. The CDR3 length is 15 residues. CDR3 sequence reads: CASSEVSPNNSPLHF. CDR3 sequence (DNA): TGTGCCAGTTCCGAGGTCAGCCCTAATAATTCACCCCTCCACTTT.

The chain is built from TRBV30 and TRBJ2-5; D possibly corresponds to TRBD1 (5 bases). The CDR3 covers 13 residues. V lost 5 bases and J 5 bases, leaving 15 bases between the germline ends. From germline, CDR1 is GTSNPN and CDR2 SVGIG (reference sequence). The CDR3: CAWETGVRETQYF. DNA of the CDR3: TGTGCCTGGGAAACAGGAGTTCGGGAGACCCAGTACTTC. The entire variable domain, with the rest obtained from reference TRBV30 and TRBJ2-5, is as follows: SQTIHQWPATLVQPVGSPLSLECTVEGTSNPNLYWYRQAAGRGLQLLFYSVGIGQISSEVPQNLSASRPQDRQFILSSKKLLLSDSGFYLCAWETGVRETQYFGPGTRLLVL.

This clone has a handful of counts. The chain carries TRBV11-2 and TRBJ1-1; unclear D gene. The CDR3 spans 13 residues. CDR1 is SGHAT, CDR2 FQNNGV, per germline. The V end was cut by 2 bases, the J end by 1 base, with 5 bases between. In nucleotides, the CDR3 is TGTGCCAGCAGCTTAAGGAGGAACACTGAAGCTTTCTTT. Amino acid sequence: CASSLRRNTEAFF.

V is TRBV6-5 and J is TRBJ1-1; 7 nucleotides line up with TRBD1. Trimming at V came to 6 bases and at J to 2 bases, leaving 9 bases not matched to a gene. The length of the CDR3 is 15 residues. The germline V gene encodes CDR1 MNHEY and CDR2 SVGAGI. The CDR3 region has the DNA TGTGCCAGCAGAATAAGGGGGCCGCTAAACACTGAAGCTTTCTTT. Its protein product is CASRIRGPLNTEAFF.

The V gene is TRBV6-1, the J gene TRBJ2-7, with 7 bases that match TRBD2. The germline V gene has CDR1 MNHNS and CDR2 SASEGT. The V and J ends lost 4 bases and 9 bases, in that order; junction bases with no gene match: 6. The length of the CDR3 is 12 residues. CDR3 amino acids: CASSGGEGGQYF. For the CDR3, the DNA is TGTGCCAGCAGTGGGGGGGAGGGTGGGCAGTACTTC.

The genes are TRBV12-5 and TRBJ2-7, with D hard to call. The CDR3 is 11 residues long. Deletions cut 7 bases from V and 5 bases from J, with 9 bases between. CDR1 is LGHNT and CDR2 is FRNRAP in the germline V gene. In nucleotides, the CDR3 is TGTGCTAGTGCCAACTACAACGAGCAGTACTTC. Amino acid sequence: CASANYNEQYF.

This chain uses TRBV5-1 with TRBJ2-5; 12 bases line up with TRBD2. CDR1 is SGHRS and CDR2 is YFSETQ in the germline V gene. CDR3 length equals 17 residues. J gave up 3 bases and V 4 bases, and 10 bases lay outside the gene matches. CDR3 loop: CASSGSGTSGYKETQYF. In DNA, the CDR3 is TGCGCCAGCAGCGGATCCGGGACTAGCGGGTACAAAGAGACCCAGTACTTC.

This CDR3 is CASSNRVYHTEAFF. CDR3 nucleotide sequence: TGTGCCAGCAGCAACCGGGTCTACCACACTGAAGCTTTCTTT. The rearrangement links TRBV5-8 to TRBJ1-1; D unclear. V was trimmed by 4 bases and J by 3 bases, leaving 13 bases between them. The CDR3 sequence is 14 residues long. In germline, CDR1 is SGHTS, CDR2 YDEGEE.

The chain is built from TRBV19 and TRBJ1-1; tentative D call: TRBD1 (5 bases). Germline V gene lookup returns CDR1 LNHDA and CDR2 SQIVND (reference sequence). Deletions cut 3 bases from V and 3 bases from J, with 20 bases between. The CDR3 covers 17 residues. CDR3 nucleotides: TGTGCCAGTAGTATCTTCGATTGGGTCAGGGAGGACACTGAAGCTTTCTTT. This encodes CASSIFDWVREDTEAFF.

The chain recombines TRBV6-5 with TRBJ2-2; D perhaps matches TRBD1 (5 bases). Trimming left V 2 bases short and J 2 bases short, with 12 bases between. CDR3 length: 16 residues. Germline CDR1 is MNHEY and CDR2 is SVGAGI. Here the CDR3 reads CASSYQRQTNTGELFF. In nucleotides, the CDR3 is TGTGCCAGCAGTTACCAGAGACAGACCAACACCGGGGAGCTGTTTTTT.

This sequence joins TRBV11-3 and TRBJ2-3; 8 nucleotides match TRBD2. This CDR3 region has 17 residues. Per the germline V gene, CDR1 is SGHNT and CDR2 is YENEEA. Trimming took 2 bases from V and 1 from J; bases not matched to a gene: 8. The CDR3: CASSLMGRGAGTDTQYF. The CDR3 DNA reads TGTGCCAGCAGCTTAATGGGGCGGGGGGCAGGCACAGATACGCAGTATTTT. Full variable domain (missing parts from reference TRBV11-3 and TRBJ2-3): EAGVVQSPRYKIIEKKQPVAFWCNPISGHNTLYWYLQNLGQGPELLIRYENEEAVDDSQLPKDRFSAERLKGVDSTLKIQPAELGDSAVYLCASSLMGRGAGTDTQYFGPGTRLTVL.

This chain uses TRBV30 with TRBJ1-5; maybe TRBD1 (5 bases). The CDR3 spans 15 residues. Germline assignment: CDR1 GTSNPN and CDR2 SVGIG (reference sequence). The CDR3 sequence is CSGTLGGYSNQPQHF. In DNA, the CDR3 is TGTTCCGGCACCCTGGGGGGTTATAGCAATCAGCCCCAGCATTTT.

A word on this clone: Other DNA sequences in the same sample also yield this CDR3. This chain connects TRBV18 to TRBJ2-5; 10 nucleotides line up with TRBD1. Germline assignment: CDR1 KGHSH and CDR2 LQKENI. The CDR3 contains 16 residues. Trimming removed 1 base from V and 9 bases from J; junction bases left unmatched: 11. This CDR3 reads CASSPLPGQGLVPQYF. As DNA, the CDR3 is TGTGCCAGCTCACCACTCCCGGGACAGGGGCTCGTGCCCCAGTACTTC.

This clone was picked up a small number of times. The V and J genes are TRBV30 and TRBJ2-7; no firm D call. Between the trimmed V and J ends, which lost 1 base and 4 bases, there was a span of 5 bases. The CDR3 is 11 residues long. Germline-derived CDR1 and CDR2 are GTSNPN and SVGIG (reference sequence). The CDR3 loop reads CAWSGSYEQYF. Written as DNA, the CDR3 is TGTGCCTGGAGTGGCAGTTACGAGCAGTACTTC.

The chain recombines TRBV2 with TRBJ1-2; weak D call: TRBD1 (6 bases). The length of the CDR3 is 13 residues. CDR1 is SNHLY and CDR2 is FYNNEI in the germline V gene. Trimming pared 5 bases from V and 4 bases from J, leaving 11 bases between. For the CDR3, the DNA is TGTGCCAGCAGTCTAGGGACATTCTATGGCTACACCTTC. Amino acids: CASSLGTFYGYTF.

The chain recombines TRBV7-2 with TRBJ2-4; 7 positions agree with TRBD1. V gave up 5 bases and J gave up 1 base; unmatched junction bases: 14. The CDR3 consists of 18 residues. Germline V gene data show CDR1 as SGHTA and CDR2 as FQGNSA. CDR3 sequence reads: CASSPIRGGARAKNIQYF. DNA for the CDR3: TGTGCCAGCAGCCCAATACGAGGGGGCGCTCGGGCCAAAAACATTCAGTACTTC.

This clone was seen only a few times. The rearrangement joins TRBV7-9 to TRBJ2-1, with D tentatively TRBD2 (5 bases). CDR1 is SEHNR, CDR2 FQNEAQ, per germline (reference sequence). V shed 2 bases and J shed 0 bases, with 11 bases lying between them. CDR3 length: 16 residues. CDR3 region: CASSLTRSGSYNEQFF. CDR3 nucleotides: TGTGCCAGCAGCTTAACTAGGTCGGGCTCCTACAATGAGCAGTTCTTC.

The chain is built from TRBV7-2 and TRBJ2-3; a weak D match, TRBD1 (6 bases). The CDR3 is made up of 16 amino acids. Germline V gene sequence: CDR1 SGHTA, CDR2 FQGNSA. Trimming removed 1 base from V and 3 bases from J, with 14 bases in between. CDR3 amino acids: CASSLGQAPGTDTQYF. The CDR3 DNA reads as TGTGCCAGCAGCTTAGGACAGGCCCCGGGAACAGATACGCAGTATTTT.

V usage is TRBV11-2 and J usage is TRBJ2-2, with TRBD2 as a possible D gene (6 bases). Germline V lookup: CDR1 SGHAT, CDR2 FQNNGV. The CDR3 spans 15 residues. V dropped 1 base and J dropped 6 bases, with 12 bases sitting between them. Here the CDR3 DNA reads TGTGCCAGCAGCTTAGTGTTCGGGGAGGCCGGGGAGCTGTTTTTT. Residues: CASSLVFGEAGELFF.

The V call is TRBV5-8, the J call TRBJ2-7, with 8 nucleotides matching TRBD1. The CDR3 is 14 residues long. Germline CDR1 and CDR2: SGHTS and YDEGEE. The ends lost 4 bases at V and 9 bases at J; junction bases unmatched: 12. For the CDR3, the DNA is TGTGCCAGCAGCCTGGCCGGGACAGGCAGGGCGCAGTACGTC. Its translation is CASSLAGTGRAQYV.